This T cell receptor beta chain emerged from a study of blood T cell repertoires in COVID-19. On the study more broadly: Acute and convalescent COVID-19 samples came from the United States, Italy and Spain. Sources were T cells, B-cell-depleted T cells, or PBMCs; the material itself was cDNA or gDNA.

Enrollment of patients from Seattle took place during active infection, with longitudinal follow-up. Method: immunoSEQ multiplex PCR; TCRdb's copy keeps in-frame clones and lacks some. The data hold hundreds of thousands of clones, with 65% to 85% observed a single time. The CDR3 contains 14 residues. CDR1 is MNHNY and CDR2 is SVGAGI in the germline V gene (reference sequence). V shed 7 bases, J shed 2 bases, and the junction held 5 bases outside the gene matches. This TCR derives from a woman in her twenties or thirties with COVID-19, enrolled during active disease. The source material was peripheral blood. This chain uses TRBV6-6 with TRBJ1-2, with TRBD1 matching 9 bases. CDR3 coding DNA: TGTGCCAGCACTCCCGGGACAGGGAACTATGGCTACACCTTC. It encodes CASTPGTGNYGYTF.